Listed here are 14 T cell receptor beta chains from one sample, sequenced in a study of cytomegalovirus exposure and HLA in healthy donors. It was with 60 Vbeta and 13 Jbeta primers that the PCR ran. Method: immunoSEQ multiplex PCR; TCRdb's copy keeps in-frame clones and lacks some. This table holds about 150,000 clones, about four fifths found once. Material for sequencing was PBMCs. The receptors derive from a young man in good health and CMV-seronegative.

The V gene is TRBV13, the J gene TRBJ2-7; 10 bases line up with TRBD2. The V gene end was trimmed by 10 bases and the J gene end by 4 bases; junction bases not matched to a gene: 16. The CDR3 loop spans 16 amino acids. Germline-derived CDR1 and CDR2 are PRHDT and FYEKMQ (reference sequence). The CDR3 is CANPEKGSGGMYEQYV. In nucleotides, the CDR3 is TGTGCCAACCCCGAAAAGGGTAGCGGGGGGATGTACGAGCAGTACGTC.

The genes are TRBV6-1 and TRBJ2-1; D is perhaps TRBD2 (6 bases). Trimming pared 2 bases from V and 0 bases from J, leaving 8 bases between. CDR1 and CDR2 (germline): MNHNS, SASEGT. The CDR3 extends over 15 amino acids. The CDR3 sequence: CASSERGNSYNEQFF. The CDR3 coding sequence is TGTGCCAGCAGTGAACGCGGGAACTCCTACAATGAGCAGTTCTTC.

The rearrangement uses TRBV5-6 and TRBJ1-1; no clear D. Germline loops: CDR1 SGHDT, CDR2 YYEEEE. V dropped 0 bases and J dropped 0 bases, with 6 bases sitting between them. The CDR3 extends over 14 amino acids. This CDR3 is CASSLGRLNTEAFF. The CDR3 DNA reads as TGTGCCAGCAGCTTGGGCAGGTTGAACACTGAAGCTTTCTTT.

CDR3 sequence: CASSQDSGTGNEKLFF. The DNA for the CDR3 is TGTGCCAGCAGCCAAGATTCCGGGACAGGGAATGAAAAACTGTTTTTT. The chain employs TRBV4-2 and TRBJ1-4; TRBD1 agrees at 9 bases. Unmatched junction bases numbered 4, after V lost 0 bases and J lost 5 bases. The germline V gene has CDR1 LGHNA and CDR2 YNFKEQ. The CDR3 is 16 amino acids.

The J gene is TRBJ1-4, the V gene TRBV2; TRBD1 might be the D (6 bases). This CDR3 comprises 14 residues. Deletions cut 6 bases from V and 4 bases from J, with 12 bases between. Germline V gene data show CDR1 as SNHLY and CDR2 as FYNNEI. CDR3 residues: CASSSDSRNEKLFF. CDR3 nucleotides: TGTGCCAGCAGCTCGGACAGCCGTAATGAAAAACTGTTTTTT.

The CDR3 DNA reads as TGCGCCAGCAGCTTGGGCAGCTATGGCTACACCTTC. Translation gives CASSLGSYGYTF. The rearrangement joins TRBV5-1 to TRBJ1-2; the D is unclear. Looked up from germline, CDR1 is SGHRS and CDR2 is YFSETQ. The CDR3 length is 12 residues. With 0 bases removed from V and 4 bases from J, the gap between germline ends came to 4 bases.

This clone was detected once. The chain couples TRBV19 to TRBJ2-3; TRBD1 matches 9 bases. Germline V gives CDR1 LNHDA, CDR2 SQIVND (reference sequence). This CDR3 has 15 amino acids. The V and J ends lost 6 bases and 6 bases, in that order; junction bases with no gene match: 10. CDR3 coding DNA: TGTGCCAGTAGCCCCGGGACAGGGAGTCTGGATACGCAGTATTTT. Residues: CASSPGTGSLDTQYF.

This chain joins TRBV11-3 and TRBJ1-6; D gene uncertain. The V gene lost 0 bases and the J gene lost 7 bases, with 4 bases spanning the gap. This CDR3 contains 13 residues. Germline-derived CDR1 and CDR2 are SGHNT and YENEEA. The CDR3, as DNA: TGTGCCAGCAGCTTAGAGAGGAATTCACCCCTCCACTTT. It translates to CASSLERNSPLHF.

The CDR3 sequence is CASSMYGEWYEQYF. CDR3 nucleotide sequence: TGTGCCAGTAGTATGTATGGGGAGTGGTACGAGCAGTACTTC. The chain couples TRBV19 to TRBJ2-7; maybe TRBD2 (5 bases). The length of the CDR3 is 14 residues. V gave up 3 bases and J gave up 4 bases, with 13 bases separating them. Germline values: CDR1 LNHDA, CDR2 SQIVND (reference sequence).

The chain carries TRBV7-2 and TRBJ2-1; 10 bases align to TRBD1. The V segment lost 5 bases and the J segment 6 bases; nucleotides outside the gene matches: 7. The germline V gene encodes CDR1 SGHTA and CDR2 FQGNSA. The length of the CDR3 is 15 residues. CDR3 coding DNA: TGTGCCAGCAGCCTTCACGGGACAGGGGTCAATGAGCAGTTCTTC. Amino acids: CASSLHGTGVNEQFF.

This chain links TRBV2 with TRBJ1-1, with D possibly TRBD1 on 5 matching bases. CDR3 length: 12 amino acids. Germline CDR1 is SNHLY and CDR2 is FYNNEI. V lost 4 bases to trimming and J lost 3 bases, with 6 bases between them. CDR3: CASSAGDTEAFF. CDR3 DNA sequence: TGTGCCAGCAGTGCGGGGGACACTGAAGCTTTCTTT.

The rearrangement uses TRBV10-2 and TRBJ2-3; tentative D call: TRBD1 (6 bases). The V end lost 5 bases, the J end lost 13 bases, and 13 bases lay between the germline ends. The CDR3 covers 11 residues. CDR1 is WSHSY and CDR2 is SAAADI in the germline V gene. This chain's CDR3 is CASSSGAHKYF. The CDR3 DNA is TGCGCCAGCAGTTCAGGGGCGCATAAGTATTTT.

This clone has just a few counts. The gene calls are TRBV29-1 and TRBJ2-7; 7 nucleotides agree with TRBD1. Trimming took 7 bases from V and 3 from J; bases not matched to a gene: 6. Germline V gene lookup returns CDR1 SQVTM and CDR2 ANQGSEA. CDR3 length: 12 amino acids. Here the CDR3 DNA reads TGCAGCGCAGGGGACAGCTACTACGAGCAGTACTTC. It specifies CSAGDSYYEQYF.

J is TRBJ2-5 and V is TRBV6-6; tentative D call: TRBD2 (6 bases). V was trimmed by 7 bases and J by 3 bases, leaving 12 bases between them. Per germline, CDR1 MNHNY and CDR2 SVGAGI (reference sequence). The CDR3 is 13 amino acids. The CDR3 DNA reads TGTGCCAGCACCGGGCGGGGTGAAGAGACCCAGTACTTC. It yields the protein CASTGRGEETQYF.